This T cell receptor (beta chain) originates from a study of early T cells in non-severe SARS-CoV-2 infection. Study-level information: Chains from this unsorted whole-blood bulk RNA could not be paired.

This clonotype has a count of ten or more. Its specificity is unknown. Study results and caveats: VDJdb-based annotation leaned toward anti-spike CD8 responses and missed private and CD4 specificities.

Unique molecular identifiers were attached to individual cDNA molecules. TCRdb re-analysed the 5' RACE reads in MiXCR, keeping a single row per CDR3 protein. The data contain 35,000 to 40,000 distinct CDR3 sequences, approximately 9.9% of them singletons. This CDR3 spans 16 amino acids. V was cut by 0 bases and J by 7 bases, with 13 bases left in between. Germline V gene lookup returns CDR1 LGHNA and CDR2 YSLEER. The origin of this receptor is an adult who was a healthcare worker with PCR-confirmed SARS-CoV-2 infection or an uninfected control (not recorded which). Sequencing input: whole blood. V gene TRBV4-3 combines with J gene TRBJ1-6; weak D call: TRBD1 (6 bases). This CDR3 is CASSQEGAGANSPLHF. The CDR3 nucleotides are TGCGCCAGCAGCCAAGAAGGAGCAGGGGCAAATTCACCCCTCCACTTT.